The text below deals with one T cell receptor beta chain. This sample is drawn from a study of blood T cell repertoires in COVID-19. Across the study: Material from acute and convalescent COVID-19 was sourced from the United States, Italy and Spain.

Cohorts were determined from participant-reported clinical history. Method: immunoSEQ multiplex PCR; TCRdb's copy keeps in-frame clones and lacks some. The sample comprises around 360,000 clones, more than 75% of which are singletons, and 2.5% to 3% rests with the top ten. Germline V CDR1 and CDR2: SGHRS, YFSETQ. With V trimmed by 0 bases and J by 7 bases, 11 bases remained unmatched. This CDR3 has 16 residues. The genes are TRBV5-1 and TRBJ2-3; 7 bases align to TRBD2. The TCR comes from a woman in her 30s who had recovered from COVID-19. The specimen sequenced was PBMCs or T cells enriched from blood (not recorded which). The CDR3 spells CASSLESAGVPNTQYF. CDR3 nucleotides: TGCGCCAGCAGCTTGGAAAGTGCGGGAGTCCCTAATACGCAGTATTTT.